This TCR beta chain stems from a study of cytomegalovirus exposure and HLA in healthy donors listed by TCRdb under 2017. As for the study more broadly: According to an earlier analysis of a few hundred of the donors, 150 million to 200 million T cells yielded over 100 million unique TCR beta sequences and around 280 Gb of sequence data. An early release covering roughly 600 HLA-typed donors comprised 250 to 350 gigabases of sequencing data and roughly 85 million unique TCR sequences. To decide whether each TCR beta V gene segment behaved as functional or pseudogenic, an earlier analysis of approximately 600 of the donors relied on high-throughput TCR beta sequencing. Of the roughly 390 genotyped donors, roughly 80% fell in the genetic ancestry cluster associated with self-reported Caucasian donors. Genome-wide SNP genotypes for about 60% of the 666 donors were used in a later genetic analysis, which treated that subset as a discovery cohort. The number of typed donors differed by locus: roughly 629-640 for A, B, C, DRB1 and DQB1; approximately 520 for DQA1; approximately 600 for DPA1; and approximately 450 for DPB1. Class I and class II HLA loci were covered by the typing at four-digit resolution. Donor age, sex, ethnicity and CMV serostatus were collected together with the repertoire data. A few DR-DQ haplotypes were treated as single units for association and clustering because of strong linkage in the cohort. To study patterns of TCR occurrence, a later analysis re-analyzed previously published TCR beta repertoires from 500 to 850 donors and added high-resolution HLA genotyping. A separate validation cohort of about 110 different subjects was used in addition to the roughly 720-subject first cohort. The study profiled the T cell repertoires of fewer than 850 subjects by immunosequencing and related them to cytomegalovirus serostatus. In the later analysis, no new phenotypic data were used to find candidate immune exposures; instead, reliance was placed on TCR beta sequences and their occurrence across donors. The study aimed to test whether signatures of past pathogen exposure could be identified by cataloging public T cell receptors. Across approximately 400 genotyped donors of the cohort, an average of 235,054 unique TCR beta nucleotide sequences per donor were sequenced, and roughly a sixth of those sequences were non-productive. The study combined high-throughput TCR immunosequencing, statistical association of individual TCRs with disease status, and machine learning to predict cytomegalovirus infection status. Every repertoire in the discovery cohort had been generated on one and the same sequencing platform.

Measured from the cysteine to the phenylalanine, the CDR3 is 13 residues long. Of the read, only the CDR3 DNA is kept; its 39 bases are in frame from base 1. CDR1 and CDR2 (SGHTA, FQGNSA) derive from the germline V gene. Trimming leaves V shorter by 6 bases and J shorter by 4 bases, with the junction holding 5 bases beyond the gene matches. Overall results and qualifications from the work: Strong co-occurrence of HLA alleles, especially DR and DQ, made assigning TCR associations to individual alleles difficult. An earlier analysis of 587 of the donors showed that most TCR beta V segments appeared in productive rearrangements either about 87% or about 30% of the time, which broadly matched IMGT annotations. In both the original and validation cohorts, the classifier was reported to diagnose cytomegalovirus status with high specificity and sensitivity. Sequencing depth was assumed to be roughly uniform across donors in the presence/absence analyses, though that assumption may not hold. Linkage disequilibrium might explain the correlated functional status among segregating V segments, but an unknown experimental factor could not be excluded. Because counts were too low, roughly 16 rarely observed V segments, including chromosome 9 orphons, were left out of the earlier analysis of about 620 of the donors. This cohort had only TCR beta chains sequenced, and the lack of alpha or paired-chain data limited which features could be detected. A later analysis found that TCR association rates varied across HLA loci, with DRB1 alleles showing the most associated TCRs and HLA-C alleles the fewest. A cluster of highly shared sequence variants was judged likely to be a technical artifact of the sequencing pipeline. In vitro tests confirmed that a few of the cytomegalovirus-associated TCR beta chains recognize cytomegalovirus antigens. In a later analysis, several top co-occurrence clusters were reported to appear linked to parvovirus B19, influenza, CMV and Epstein-Barr virus. A later analysis found that HLA-associated TCR beta chains were more clonally expanded and had lower generation probabilities than equally common non-associated chains. Some IMGT-functional V segments, including TRBV6-2 and TRBV6-3, could not be distinguished by the 87-base-pair reads and were therefore excluded. Because HLA typing was unavailable for some donors at each locus, only the typed subset was used in association tests. According to a later analysis, most CMV-associated TCR beta chains appeared to be HLA-restricted, and the HLA associations seemed to be driven largely by CMV exposure. A further reported finding was that TCR beta sequences accurately predicted the HLA-A and HLA-B alleles for most subjects in the first cohort. At a false discovery rate of 0.05, a later analysis linked some 17,000 TCR beta sequences to specific HLA alleles. Most TCR sequences were seen in very few donors, while some public TCRs were found in many individuals. CMV serostatus was the only immune exposure information available for the cohort. A later genetic analysis associated a missense DCLRE1C variant with V-gene and J-gene trimming of TCR beta chains, and an independent cohort replicated the association. The study listed over 150 TCR beta chains as associated with cytomegalovirus. It was suggested by the authors that the approach could potentially be generalized to other disease states and immunological phenotypes. According to a later genetic analysis, donors in an Asian-associated ancestry cluster had fewer N-insertions in productive TCRs than the roughly 700-donor mean.

The library was produced with the immunoSEQ multiplex PCR assay. For the multiplex PCR, a mixture combining 60 forward primers for TCR Vbeta segments and 13 reverse primers for TCR Jbeta segments was used. The CDR3 region of rearranged TCR beta genes was amplified from genomic DNA with a multiplex PCR assay. The amplified TCR beta libraries were sequenced on the Illumina HiSeq System as 87-base-pair reads. Regarding the original processing steps: A later analysis counted some 80 million unique TCR beta chains across the 550 to 800 repertoires, and some 11 million of these chains were shared by at least two donors. A nearest-neighbor algorithm error-corrected the raw reads and collapsed the reads into unique sequences, merging closely related sequences to remove PCR and sequencing errors. V, D and J gene segments were assigned by aligning CDR3 sequences to IMGT reference sequences. For a sequence to be retained, a match of at least six nucleotides was required to both a V gene segment and a J gene segment. A rearrangement counted as productive if the CDR3 had no stop codons and remained in frame with V and J, and every other rearrangement counted as non-productive. CDR3 was defined according to IMGT convention as the region running from the second conserved V-encoded cysteine to the conserved J-encoded phenylalanine. The earlier analysis of some 600 of the donors excluded sequences that lacked an unambiguous match to a single V gene segment. In an earlier analysis of approximately 500 of the donors, a V segment was called functional when productive rearrangements were above 56.7%, and segregating when the standard deviation between donors exceeded 5%. A statistical classification framework was built for diagnosing cytomegalovirus status from the catalog of TCR beta chain sequences. A later analysis assigned V and J genes by comparing TCR nucleotide sequences with IMGT/GENE-DB human TR gene sequences. A later analysis assigned CDR3 sequences and most-parsimonious VDJ recombination scenarios with the TCRdist pipeline. A later analysis defined each TCR beta chain by its CDR3 amino acid sequence plus V-gene family, and excluded reads lacking a unique V-gene family. As a way to deal with suspected cross-contamination and a sequencing artifact, a later analysis dropped 500 to 700 nucleotide sequences that were highly shared and had low generation probability. In a later analysis, a clonal expansion index for each public chain was calculated from normalized within-repertoire ranks of inferred template counts. A later analysis computed generation probabilities with a VDJ recombination model fitted to out-of-frame rearrangements, and checked the results against IGoR. Hypergeometric tests were used in a later analysis to score TCR-TCR, TCR-HLA and TCR-CMV co-occurrence, with a repertoire-size bias correction applied to the TCR pairs. False discovery rates were estimated in a later analysis by permuting HLA or CMV assignments 20 times. In a later analysis, co-occurring TCRs were grouped using DBSCAN, with TCRdist sequence similarity added in when clustering inside HLA-allele-positive subsets. Co-occurrence clustering excluded repertoires with fewer than 30,000 or more than 120,000 public chains, plus five with anomalous nucleotide sharing. The table was pulled from immuneACCESS by TCRdb, which kept in-frame rearrangements only. Such tables lose some clones; where checked, under half of the loss comes from unresolved V genes, and the rest has no known cause. The V and J calls and clone size were taken over from that table, and D and trimming were inferred from the DNA. The sample's records list about 200,000 clones. Around 0.74% of the sample belongs to the ten largest clones.

In total, 500 to 700 healthy bone marrow donors made up the cohort. At the time of sampling, all cohort members were nominally healthy, though unrecorded immune exposures were likely present. The donor was CMV seronegative and was included in the group of a few hundred seronegative cohort members. A peripheral blood sample was provided by each donor, and peripheral blood mononuclear cells were used for TCR beta sequencing. Genomic DNA was extracted from the blood cell samples with the Qiagen DNeasy Blood Extraction Kit. With respect to this clone: It lacks a known antigen.

Sequencing was performed on PBMCs. This receptor was taken from a boy aged 5-17 years in good health and CMV-seronegative. The rearranged chain carries TRBV7-2 and TRBJ1-1, with 7 bases in between that match TRBD1. The DNA sequence reads TGTGCCAGCAGAGGGACAGTAGGCACTGAAGCTTTCTTT. Its protein product is CASRGTVGTEAFF.